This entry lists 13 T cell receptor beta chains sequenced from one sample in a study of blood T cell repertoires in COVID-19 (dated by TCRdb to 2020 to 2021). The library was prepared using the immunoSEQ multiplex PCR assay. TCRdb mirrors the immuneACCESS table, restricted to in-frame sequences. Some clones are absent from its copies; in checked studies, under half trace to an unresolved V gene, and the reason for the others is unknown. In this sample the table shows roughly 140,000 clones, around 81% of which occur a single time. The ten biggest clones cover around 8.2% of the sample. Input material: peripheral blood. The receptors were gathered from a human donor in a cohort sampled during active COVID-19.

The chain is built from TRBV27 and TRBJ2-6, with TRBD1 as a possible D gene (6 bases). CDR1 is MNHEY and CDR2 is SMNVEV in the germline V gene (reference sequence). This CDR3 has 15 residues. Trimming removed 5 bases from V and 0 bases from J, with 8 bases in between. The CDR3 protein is CASSAQGSGANVLTF. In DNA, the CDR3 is TGTGCCAGCAGTGCACAGGGCTCTGGGGCCAACGTCCTGACTTTC. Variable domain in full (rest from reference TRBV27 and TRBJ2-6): EAQVTQNPRYLITVTGKKLTVTCSQNMNHEYMSWYRQDPGLGLRQIYYSMNVEVTDKGDVPEGYKVSRKEKRNFPLILESPSPNQTSLYFCASSAQGSGANVLTFGAGSRLTVL.

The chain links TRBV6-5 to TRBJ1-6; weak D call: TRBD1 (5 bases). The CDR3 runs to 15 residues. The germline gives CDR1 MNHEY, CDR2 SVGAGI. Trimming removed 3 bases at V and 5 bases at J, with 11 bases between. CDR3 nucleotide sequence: TGTGCCAGCAGTTATGCAGGGATTGATAATTCACCCCTCCACTTT. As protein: CASSYAGIDNSPLHF.

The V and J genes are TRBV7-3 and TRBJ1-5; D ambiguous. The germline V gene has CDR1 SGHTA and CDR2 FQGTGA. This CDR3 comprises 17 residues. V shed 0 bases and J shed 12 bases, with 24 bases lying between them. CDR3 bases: TGTGCCAGCAGCTTAACCTCGGAAAATAACCCTATTGCTAGCCAGCATTTT. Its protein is CASSLTSENNPIASQHF.

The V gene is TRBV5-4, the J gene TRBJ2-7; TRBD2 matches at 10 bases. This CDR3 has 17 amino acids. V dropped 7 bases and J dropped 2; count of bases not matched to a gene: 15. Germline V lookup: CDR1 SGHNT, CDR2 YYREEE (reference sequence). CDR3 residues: CASQQGLAGVPTYEQYF. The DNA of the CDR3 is TGTGCCAGCCAGCAGGGTCTAGCGGGAGTCCCTACCTACGAGCAGTACTTC.

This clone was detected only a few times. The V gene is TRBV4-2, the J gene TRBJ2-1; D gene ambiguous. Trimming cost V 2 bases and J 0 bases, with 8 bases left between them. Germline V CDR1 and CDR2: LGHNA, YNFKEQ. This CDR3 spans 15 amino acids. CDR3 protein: CASSQSWSSYNEQFF. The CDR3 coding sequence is TGTGCCAGCAGCCAATCCTGGAGCTCCTACAATGAGCAGTTCTTC.

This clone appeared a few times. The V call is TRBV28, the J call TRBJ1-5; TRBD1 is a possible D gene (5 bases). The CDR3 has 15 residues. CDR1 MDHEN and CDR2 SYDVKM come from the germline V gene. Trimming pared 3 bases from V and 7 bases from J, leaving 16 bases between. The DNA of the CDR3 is TGTGCCAGCAGTTTTCGATGGGGCGCCGGGCAGCCCCAGCATTTT. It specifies CASSFRWGAGQPQHF.

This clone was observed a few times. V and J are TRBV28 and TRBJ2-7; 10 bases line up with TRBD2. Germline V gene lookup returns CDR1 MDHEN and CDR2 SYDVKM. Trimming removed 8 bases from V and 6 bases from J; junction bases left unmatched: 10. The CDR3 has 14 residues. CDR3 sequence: CASVPRTSGSEQYF. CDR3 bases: TGTGCCAGCGTCCCCCGGACTAGCGGCAGCGAGCAGTACTTC.

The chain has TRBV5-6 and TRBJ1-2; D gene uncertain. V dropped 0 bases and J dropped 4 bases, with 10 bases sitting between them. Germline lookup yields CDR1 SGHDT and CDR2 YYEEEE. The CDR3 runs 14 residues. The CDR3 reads CASSLERAGYGYTF. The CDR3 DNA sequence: TGTGCCAGCAGCTTGGAGAGGGCTGGCTATGGCTACACCTTC.

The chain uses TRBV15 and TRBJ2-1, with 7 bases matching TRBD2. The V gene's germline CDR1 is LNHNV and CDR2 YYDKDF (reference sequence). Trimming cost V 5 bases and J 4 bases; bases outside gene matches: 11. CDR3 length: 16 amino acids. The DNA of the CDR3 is TGTGCCACCAGCCGCGGAGCGGGACTCCCTTACAATGAGCAGTTCTTC. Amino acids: CATSRGAGLPYNEQFF.

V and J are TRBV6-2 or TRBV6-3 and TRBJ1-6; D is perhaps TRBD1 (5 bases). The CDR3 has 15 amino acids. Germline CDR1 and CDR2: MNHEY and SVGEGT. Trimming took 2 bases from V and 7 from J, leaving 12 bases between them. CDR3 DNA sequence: TGTGCCAGCAGTTACCCCGAACACAGGAATTCACCCCTCCACTTT. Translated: CASSYPEHRNSPLHF.

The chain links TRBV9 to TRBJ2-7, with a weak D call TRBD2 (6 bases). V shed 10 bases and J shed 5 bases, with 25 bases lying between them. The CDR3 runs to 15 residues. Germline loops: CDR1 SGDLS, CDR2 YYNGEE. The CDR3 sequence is CAGVLSGERSHEQYF. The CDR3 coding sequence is TGTGCCGGAGTACTTTCGGGAGAGAGGAGTCACGAGCAGTACTTC.

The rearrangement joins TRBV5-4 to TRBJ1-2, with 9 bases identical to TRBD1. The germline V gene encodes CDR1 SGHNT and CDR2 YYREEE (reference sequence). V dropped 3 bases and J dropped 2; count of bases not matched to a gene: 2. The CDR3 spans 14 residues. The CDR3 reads CASSSGTGNYGYTF. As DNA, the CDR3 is TGTGCCAGCAGCTCAGGGACAGGGAACTATGGCTACACCTTC.

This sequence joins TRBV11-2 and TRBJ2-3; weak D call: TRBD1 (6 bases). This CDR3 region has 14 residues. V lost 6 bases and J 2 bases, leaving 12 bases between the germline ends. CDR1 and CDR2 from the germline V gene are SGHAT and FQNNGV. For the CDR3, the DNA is TGTGCCAGCAGGATTACAGGGCTCACAGATACGCAGTATTTT. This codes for CASRITGLTDTQYF.